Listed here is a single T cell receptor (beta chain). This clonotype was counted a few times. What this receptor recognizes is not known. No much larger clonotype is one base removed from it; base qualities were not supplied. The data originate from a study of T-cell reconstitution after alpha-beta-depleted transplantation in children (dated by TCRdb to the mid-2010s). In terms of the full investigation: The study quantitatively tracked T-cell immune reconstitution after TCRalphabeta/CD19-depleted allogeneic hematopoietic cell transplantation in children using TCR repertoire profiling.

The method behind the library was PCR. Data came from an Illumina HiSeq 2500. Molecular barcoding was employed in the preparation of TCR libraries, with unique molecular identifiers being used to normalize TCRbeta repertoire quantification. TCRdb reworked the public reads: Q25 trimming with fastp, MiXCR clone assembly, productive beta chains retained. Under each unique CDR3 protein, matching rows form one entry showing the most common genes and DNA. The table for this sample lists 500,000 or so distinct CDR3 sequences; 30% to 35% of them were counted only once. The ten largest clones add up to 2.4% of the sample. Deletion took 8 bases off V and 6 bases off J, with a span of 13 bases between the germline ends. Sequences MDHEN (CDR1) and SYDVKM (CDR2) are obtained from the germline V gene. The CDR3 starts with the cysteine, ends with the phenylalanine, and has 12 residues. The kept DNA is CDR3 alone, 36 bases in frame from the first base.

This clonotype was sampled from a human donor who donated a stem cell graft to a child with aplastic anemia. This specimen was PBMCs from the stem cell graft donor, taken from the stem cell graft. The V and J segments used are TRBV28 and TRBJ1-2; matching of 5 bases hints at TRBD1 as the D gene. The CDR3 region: CASFESGHGYTF. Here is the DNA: TGTGCCAGCTTCGAATCGGGGCATGGCTACACCTTC.